This T cell receptor beta chain was captured in a study of T cells expressing NK-cell markers. This CDR3 has 15 amino acids. TCRdb re-called the 5' RACE reads; every CDR3 protein appears as one record, without DNA. Its table lists more than 250,000 distinct CDR3 sequences. This TCR was recovered from a man in his late teens or twenties in good health. The chain combines TRBV12-3 or TRBV12-4 with TRBJ1-5; TCRdb returns TRBD1, unconfirmable since there is no DNA. What was sequenced was blood T cells: a sorted CD56 or NKG2C T cell subset, CD4+ or CD8+ T cells, or bulk PBMC T cells (not recorded which). CDR3: CASSFHRQADQPQHF.